This entry features one T cell receptor beta chain sequence. Its antigen is undetermined. The sample originates from a study of beta chain features in type 1 diabetes. The study reverse transcribed the entire isolated RNA, so it sequenced expressed TCRB transcripts. Generated by immunoSEQ multiplex PCR, the TCRdb table keeps only in-frame clones and is missing some. Of 250,000 to 300,000 clones detected, around 7.3% appear once; the ten largest clones hold under 1.3%. General study results and limits: VDJ junctions from type 1 diabetes patients carried fewer insertions and larger deletions. The study found that naive, central memory and Treg TCRB repertoires appeared more similar in patients than in healthy donors. Patients and controls would share equally any PCR tilt toward shorter templates.

Germline V gene lookup returns CDR1 SGHTA and CDR2 FQGNSA. The junction had 3 bases not matched to a gene; V was cut back by 5 bases and J by 2 bases. The CDR3 is made up of 15 amino acids. Sample: central memory CD4+ T cells from blood. The chain links TRBV7-2 to TRBJ1-5; 10 bases align to TRBD1. The sequence was collected from a woman between 18 and 29 years old in good health. This chain's CDR3 is CASSQGTGGNQPQHF. The CDR3 DNA sequence: TGTGCCAGCAGCCAAGGGACAGGGGGCAATCAGCCCCAGCATTTT. Variable domain in full (rest from reference TRBV7-2 and TRBJ1-5): GAGVSQSPSNKVTEKGKDVELRCDPISGHTALYWYRQSLGQGLEFLIYFQGNSAPDKSGLPSDRFSAERTGGSVSTLTIQRTQQEDSAVYLCASSQGTGGNQPQHFGDGTRLSIL.